This TCR beta chain was sequenced in a study of STAT3 mutations in large granular lymphocyte leukemia. Germline-derived CDR1 and CDR2 are SGHRS and YFSETQ. This CDR3 contains 14 residues. The V and J ends lost 0 bases and 5 bases respectively, with 11 bases between them. Clones were read by immunoSEQ multiplex PCR, and TCRdb kept only the in-frame ones, dropping some. In the table there are around 10,000 clones, about 54% of which are singletons. Study results and limitations: At least one immunodominant TCR beta clonotype appeared in every T-cell large granular lymphocyte leukemia patient.

Concerning this clone itself: Its antigen is as yet unknown.

This chain links TRBV5-1 with TRBJ1-1, with D possibly matching TRBD1 (5 bases). The sample taken for sequencing was peripheral blood mononuclear cells. The receptor was isolated from a boy aged 5-17 years with T-cell large granular lymphocyte leukemia. Some clones in this sample may be carry-over from other donors' samples. This CDR3 reads CASSLVRVGTEAFF. In nucleotides, the CDR3 is TGCGCCAGCAGCTTGGTCAGGGTTGGAACTGAAGCTTTCTTT.